Listed below are T cell receptor beta chains from one sample, sequenced in a study of blood T cell repertoires in COVID-19. Produced via immunoSEQ multiplex PCR; TCRdb's table is partial and in-frame only. Among 250,000 or so clones listed, roughly 88% were seen once. Material for sequencing was peripheral blood. These receptors all come from a man aged 40-49 years who had recovered from COVID-19. The CDR3 runs from the conserved cysteine through the conserved F or W. D genes are given only for firm matches. Expanded clones get a size class; other rows say once, few or many, or leave the size out.

abundance,v_gene,d_gene,j_gene,CDR3nt,CDR3aa
.,TRBV10-3,.,TRBJ1-6,TGTGCCATCAGTGAGTCTTCAGGGAACGATTCACCCCTCCACTTT,CAISESSGNDSPLHF
.,TRBV5-1,TRBD2,TRBJ2-3,TGCGCCAGCAGCTTGCCCGAGCGGGGAGCAGATACGCAGTATTTT,CASSLPERGADTQYF
.,TRBV2,.,TRBJ2-7,TGTGCCAGTGAGCGGGACACTGGCTACGAGCAGTACTTC,CASERDTGYEQYF
.,TRBV10-2,TRBD2,TRBJ2-7,TGCGCCAGCAGGGGGACTAGCGGGAGTGTATCCTACGAGCAGTACTTC,CASRGTSGSVSYEQYF
few,TRBV27,.,TRBJ1-1,TGTGCCAGCTTCAAGCTACCACTACAGGGGAACACTGAAGCTTTCTTT,CASFKLPLQGNTEAFF
.,TRBV6-5,.,TRBJ1-1,TGTGCCAGCAGTTACAACGCGCCGAGTGAAGCTTTCTTT,CASSYNAPSEAFF
.,TRBV3-1/TRBV3-2,.,TRBJ2-1,TGTGCCAGCAGCCCAAGAGGCTGGGACAATGAGCAGTTCTTC,CASSPRGWDNEQFF
.,TRBV18,TRBD1,TRBJ1-2,TGTGCCAGCTCACAACAGGGGATCGGCTATGGCTACACCTTC,CASSQQGIGYGYTF
.,TRBV11-3,.,TRBJ2-7,TGTGCCAGCAGCTTATCAGGGGCCTACGAGCAGTACTTC,CASSLSGAYEQYF
once,TRBV7-2,.,TRBJ1-5,TGTGCCAGCAGACCAGGCCCCTATGGCAATCAGCCCCAGCATTTT,CASRPGPYGNQPQHF
.,TRBV12-5,.,TRBJ1-1,TGTGCTAGTGGTTTGGTAAGCGGGGGTTGGACTGAAGCTTTCTTT,CASGLVSGGWTEAFF
.,TRBV11-2,.,TRBJ2-2,TGTGCCAGCAGCGGGGCAGTTATGAACACCGGGGAGCTGTTTTTT,CASSGAVMNTGELFF
.,TRBV19,TRBD1,TRBJ1-2,TGTGCCAGTAGTATTTCTATGACAGGGCCGTATGGCTACACCTTC,CASSISMTGPYGYTF
few,TRBV7-2,TRBD1,TRBJ1-2,TGTGCCAGCAGCTTCGCAATGTGGGGACAGGGGGCGGACTATGGCTACACCTTC,CASSFAMWGQGADYGYTF
.,TRBV9,.,TRBJ1-4,TGTGCCAGCAGCCGGGAGCAAAATGAAAAACTGTTTTTT,CASSREQNEKLFF
few,TRBV7-9,TRBD1,TRBJ2-7,TGTGCCAGCAGCTTCCGGGACAGATCCTACGAGCAGTACTTC,CASSFRDRSYEQYF
.,TRBV7-8,.,TRBJ1-1,TGTGCCAGCAGCGTCGCGGGCGCCTTGATTGAAGCTTTCTTT,CASSVAGALIEAFF
.,TRBV3-1/TRBV3-2,.,TRBJ2-1,TGTGCCAGCAGCAGACCCCCGAGCGATGAGCAGTTCTTC,CASSRPPSDEQFF
.,TRBV2,TRBD1,TRBJ1-2,TGTGCCAGCAGGGCCCCCGGGACAGAGTACTATGGCTACACCTTC,CASRAPGTEYYGYTF
.,TRBV19,TRBD2,TRBJ2-1,TGTGCCAGTAGTATGACGGTGAGCGGGAGGTCCTACAATGAGCAGTTCTTC,CASSMTVSGRSYNEQFF
once,TRBV18,TRBD2,TRBJ2-7,TGTGCCAGCTCACCTGATGGCGGGAGTTACGAGCAGTACTTC,CASSPDGGSYEQYF
.,TRBV30,TRBD1,TRBJ2-7,TGTGCCTGGAGTAGGCAGGGGGCGGTCGAGCAGTACTTC,CAWSRQGAVEQYF
.,TRBV11-2,TRBD2,TRBJ2-5,TGTGCCAGCAGCTTAGAGAGGGGAGGGGAGACCCAGTACTTC,CASSLERGGETQYF
.,TRBV7-2,TRBD1,TRBJ1-4,TGTGCCAGCAGCTCCCAGACAGGGGGCGTTGAAAAACTGTTTTTT,CASSSQTGGVEKLFF
.,TRBV29-1,.,TRBJ1-2,TGCAGCGTTGTCACTTTTCCCGACTATGGCTACACCTTC,CSVVTFPDYGYTF